The T cell receptor beta chain described here comes from a study of post-analysis software for immune sequencing data. The overall study: Some patients lacked subtype; others had relapsing-remitting, secondary progressive or progressive-relapsing disease. Study results and limitations: The five TRBV segments detected at higher frequency in patients than in controls included TRBV5-6, TRBV5-1 and TRBV20-1. Samples sharing a preparation batch grouped tightly together when assessed by F measure. In multiple sclerosis, normalized Chao1 diversity was significantly below that of controls.

This clonotype was found a few times. The antigen remains undetermined. The CDR3 spans 14 residues. J gave up 7 bases and V 6 bases, and 3 bases lay outside the gene matches. Germline V lookup: CDR1 ENHRY, CDR2 SYGVKD. Included in the TCR beta cDNA libraries were unique molecular identifiers. Each batch of about 1 to 11 million T cells produced roughly 0.5 million cDNA molecules. TCRdb fed the PCR reads into MiXCR, producing one record per CDR3 protein. This table has 250,000 to 300,000 distinct CDR3 sequences, just over 35% appearing once. The receptor's source is a girl aged 5 to 17 with multiple sclerosis. The rearrangement uses TRBV10-3 and TRBJ2-2, with 12 bases aligning to TRBD1. Sequenced material: blood. DNA of the CDR3: TGTGCCATCAGGGGACAGGGGGCCGGCGGGGAGCTGTTTTTT. Encoded protein: CAIRGQGAGGELFF.